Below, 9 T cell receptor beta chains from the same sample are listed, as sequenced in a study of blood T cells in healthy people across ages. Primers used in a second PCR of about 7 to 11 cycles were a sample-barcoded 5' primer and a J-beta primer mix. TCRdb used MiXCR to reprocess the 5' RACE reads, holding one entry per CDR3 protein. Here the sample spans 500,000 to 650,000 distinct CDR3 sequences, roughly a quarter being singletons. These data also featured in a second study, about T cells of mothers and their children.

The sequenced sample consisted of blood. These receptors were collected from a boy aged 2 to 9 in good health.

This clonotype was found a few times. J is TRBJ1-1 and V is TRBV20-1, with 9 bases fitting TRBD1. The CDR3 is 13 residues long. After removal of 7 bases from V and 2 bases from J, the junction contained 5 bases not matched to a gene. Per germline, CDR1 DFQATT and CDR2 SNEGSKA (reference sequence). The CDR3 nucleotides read TGCAGTGGCCTACAGGGGGCAAACACTGAAGCTTTCTTT. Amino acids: CSGLQGANTEAFF.

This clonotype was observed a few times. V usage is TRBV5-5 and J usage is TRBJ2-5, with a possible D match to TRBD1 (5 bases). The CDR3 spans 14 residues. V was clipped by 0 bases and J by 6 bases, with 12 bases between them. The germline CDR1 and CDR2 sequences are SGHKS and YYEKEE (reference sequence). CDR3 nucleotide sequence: TGTGCCAGCAGCTTGGCAGTACAGGTTCAGACCCAGTACTTC. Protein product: CASSLAVQVQTQYF.

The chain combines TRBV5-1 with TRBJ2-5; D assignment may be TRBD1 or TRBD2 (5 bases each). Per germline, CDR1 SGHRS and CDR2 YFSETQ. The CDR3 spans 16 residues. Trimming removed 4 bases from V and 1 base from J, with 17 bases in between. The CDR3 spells CASSGGTFSVQETQYF. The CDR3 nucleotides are TGCGCCAGCAGCGGTGGGACCTTTTCCGTCCAAGAGACCCAGTACTTC.

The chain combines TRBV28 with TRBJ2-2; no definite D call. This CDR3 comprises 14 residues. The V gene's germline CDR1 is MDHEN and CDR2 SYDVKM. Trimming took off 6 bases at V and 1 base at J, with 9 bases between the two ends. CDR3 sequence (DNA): TGTGCCAGCAGCCTGGGATGGAACACCGGGGAGCTGTTTTTT. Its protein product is CASSLGWNTGELFF.

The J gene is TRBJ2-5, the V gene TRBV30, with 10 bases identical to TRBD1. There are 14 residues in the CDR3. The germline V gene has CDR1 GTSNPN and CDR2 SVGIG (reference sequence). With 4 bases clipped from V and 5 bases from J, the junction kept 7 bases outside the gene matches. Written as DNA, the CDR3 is TGTGCCTGGATGCGGACAGGGGGTGGTGAGACCCAGTACTTC. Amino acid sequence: CAWMRTGGGETQYF.

The CDR3 DNA is TGTGCCAGCAGTCAGACCGAGTCAGGGACCCTATATGGCTACACCTTC. It is translated as CASSQTESGTLYGYTF. The J gene is TRBJ1-2, the V gene TRBV6-5; weak D call: TRBD1 (5 bases). The CDR3 extends over 16 amino acids. Germline V CDR1 and CDR2: MNHEY, SVGAGI. V was trimmed by 5 bases and J by 5 bases, leaving 21 bases between them.

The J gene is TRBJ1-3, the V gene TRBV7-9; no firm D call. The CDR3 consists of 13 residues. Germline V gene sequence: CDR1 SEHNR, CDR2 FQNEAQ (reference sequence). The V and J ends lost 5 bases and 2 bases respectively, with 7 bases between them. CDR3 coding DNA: TGTGCCAGCAGCCTGATGACTGGAAACACCATATATTTT. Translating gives CASSLMTGNTIYF.

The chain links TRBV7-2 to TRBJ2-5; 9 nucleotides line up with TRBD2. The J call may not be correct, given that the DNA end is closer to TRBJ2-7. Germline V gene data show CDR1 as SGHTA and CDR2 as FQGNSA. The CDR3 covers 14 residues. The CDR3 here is CASSSSGVSYEQYF. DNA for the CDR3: TGTGCCAGCAGCTCTAGCGGGGTCTCCTACGAGCAGTACTTC.

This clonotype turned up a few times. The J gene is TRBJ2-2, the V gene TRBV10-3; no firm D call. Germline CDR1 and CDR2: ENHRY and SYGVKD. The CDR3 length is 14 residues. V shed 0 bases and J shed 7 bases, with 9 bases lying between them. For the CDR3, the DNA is TGTGCCATCAGTGAGTCCGGCTCAAACGGGGAGCTGTTTTTT. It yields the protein CAISESGSNGELFF.